This T cell receptor (beta chain) was found in a study of Ad26.COV2.S vaccination and SARS-CoV-2 variants. About the research overall: By the intramuscular route, Ad26.COV2.S was given once, or twice 56 days apart.

General study points: Vaccinees displayed broader spike-specific TCR repertoires than placebo recipients.

V lost 4 bases, J lost 3 bases, and 13 bases lay in between. Germline assignment: CDR1 SNHLY and CDR2 FYNNEI. The CDR3 length is 15 residues. Here immunoSEQ multiplex PCR was the method, and the copy in TCRdb shows in-frame clones only, minus some. Among about 400,000 clones, about nine tenths were seen once, and the ten largest hold roughly 3.5%. Noted treatment: around 19 received Ad26.COV2.S at low or high dose, single or two shots; 5 received placebo; per-sample allocation not given. Samples came from day 63 after the first vaccine or placebo injection. Concerning this clone itself: Antigen unknown.

The source is a person aged 18-65 years who received the Ad26.COV2.S COVID-19 vaccine or a placebo. The rearrangement joins TRBV2 to TRBJ2-1, with D hard to call. This specimen consisted of peripheral blood, obtained in a trial of Ad26.COV2.S vaccine versus placebo. The CDR3 is CASSVPKLFYNEQFF. In DNA form, the CDR3 reads TGTGCCAGCAGTGTCCCGAAGTTGTTCTACAATGAGCAGTTCTTC.